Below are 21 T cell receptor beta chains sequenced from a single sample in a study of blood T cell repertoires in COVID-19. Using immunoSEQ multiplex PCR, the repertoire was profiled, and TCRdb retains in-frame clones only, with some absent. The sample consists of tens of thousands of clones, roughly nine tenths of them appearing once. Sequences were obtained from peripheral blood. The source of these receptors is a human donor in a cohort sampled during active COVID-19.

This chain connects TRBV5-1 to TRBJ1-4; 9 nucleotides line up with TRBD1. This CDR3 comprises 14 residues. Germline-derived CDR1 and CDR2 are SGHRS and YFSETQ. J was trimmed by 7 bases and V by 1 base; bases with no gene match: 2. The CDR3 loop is CASSLTGGGEKLFF. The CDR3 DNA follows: TGCGCCAGCAGCTTGACAGGGGGCGGTGAAAAACTGTTTTTT. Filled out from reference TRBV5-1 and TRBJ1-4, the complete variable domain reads KAGVTQTPRYLIKTRGQQVTLSCSPISGHRSVSWYQQTPGQGLQFLFEYFSETQRNKGNFPGRFSGRQFSNSRSEMNVSTLELGDSALYLCASSLTGGGEKLFFGSGTQLSVL.

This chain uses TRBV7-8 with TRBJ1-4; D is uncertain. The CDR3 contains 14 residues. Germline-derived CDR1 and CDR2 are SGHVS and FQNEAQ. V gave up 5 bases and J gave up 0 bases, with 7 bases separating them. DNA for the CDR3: TGTGCCAGCAGCACGGGAACAACTAATGAAAAACTGTTTTTT. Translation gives CASSTGTTNEKLFF.

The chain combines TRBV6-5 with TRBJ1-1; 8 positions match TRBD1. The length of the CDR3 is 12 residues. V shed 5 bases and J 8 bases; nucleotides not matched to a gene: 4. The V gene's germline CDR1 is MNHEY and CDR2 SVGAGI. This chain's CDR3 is CASSQGAQEAFF. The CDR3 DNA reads TGTGCCAGCAGTCAGGGGGCGCAAGAAGCTTTCTTT.

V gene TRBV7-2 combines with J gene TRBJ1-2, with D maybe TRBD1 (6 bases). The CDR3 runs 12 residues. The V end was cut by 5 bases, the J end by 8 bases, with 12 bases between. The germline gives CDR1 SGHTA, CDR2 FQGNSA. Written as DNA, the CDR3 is TGTGCCAGCAGCCCTCGGACAGAAGGCTACACCTTC. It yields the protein CASSPRTEGYTF.

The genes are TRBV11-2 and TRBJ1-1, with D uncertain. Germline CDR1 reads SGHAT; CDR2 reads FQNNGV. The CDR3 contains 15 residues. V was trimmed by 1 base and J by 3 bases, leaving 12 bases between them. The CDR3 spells CASSLVAATDTEAFF. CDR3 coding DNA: TGTGCCAGCAGCTTAGTAGCGGCTACAGACACTGAAGCTTTCTTT.

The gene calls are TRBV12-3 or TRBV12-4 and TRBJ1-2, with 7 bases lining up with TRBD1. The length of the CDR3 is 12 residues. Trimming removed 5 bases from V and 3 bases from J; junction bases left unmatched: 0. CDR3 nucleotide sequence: TGTGCCAGCAGTGGACAGGACTATGGCTACACCTTC. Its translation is CASSGQDYGYTF.

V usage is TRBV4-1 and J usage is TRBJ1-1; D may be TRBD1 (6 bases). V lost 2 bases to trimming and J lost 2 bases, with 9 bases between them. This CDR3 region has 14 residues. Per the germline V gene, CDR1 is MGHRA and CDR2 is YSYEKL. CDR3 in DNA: TGCGCCAGCAGCCAAAGGGGGTTAAACACTGAAGCTTTCTTT. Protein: CASSQRGLNTEAFF.

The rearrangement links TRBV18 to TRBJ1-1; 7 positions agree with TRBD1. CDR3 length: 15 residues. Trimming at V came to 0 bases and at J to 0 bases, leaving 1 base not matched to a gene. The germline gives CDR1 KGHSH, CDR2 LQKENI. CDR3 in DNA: TGTGCCAGCTCACCACCGGGACAGCTGAACACTGAAGCTTTCTTT. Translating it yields CASSPPGQLNTEAFF.

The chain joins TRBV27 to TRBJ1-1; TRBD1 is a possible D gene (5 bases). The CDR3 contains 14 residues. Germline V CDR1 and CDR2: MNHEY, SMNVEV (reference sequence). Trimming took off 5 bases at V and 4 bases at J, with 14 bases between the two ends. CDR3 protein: CASSPSGGTTEAFF. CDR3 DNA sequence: TGTGCCAGCAGTCCGTCGGGGGGGACCACTGAAGCTTTCTTT.

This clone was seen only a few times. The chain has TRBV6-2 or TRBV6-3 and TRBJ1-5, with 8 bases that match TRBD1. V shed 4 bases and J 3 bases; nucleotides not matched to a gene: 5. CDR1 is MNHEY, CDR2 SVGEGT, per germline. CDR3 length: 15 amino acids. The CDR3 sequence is CASSWSGGFNQPQHF. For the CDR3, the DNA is TGTGCCAGCAGTTGGTCAGGGGGCTTCAATCAGCCCCAGCATTTT.

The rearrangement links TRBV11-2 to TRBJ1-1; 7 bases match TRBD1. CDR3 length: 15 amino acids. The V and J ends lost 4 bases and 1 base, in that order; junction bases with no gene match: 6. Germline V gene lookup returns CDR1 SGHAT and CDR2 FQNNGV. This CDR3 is CASSSSGTENTEAFF. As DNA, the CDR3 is TGTGCCAGCAGCTCCTCCGGGACAGAGAACACTGAAGCTTTCTTT.

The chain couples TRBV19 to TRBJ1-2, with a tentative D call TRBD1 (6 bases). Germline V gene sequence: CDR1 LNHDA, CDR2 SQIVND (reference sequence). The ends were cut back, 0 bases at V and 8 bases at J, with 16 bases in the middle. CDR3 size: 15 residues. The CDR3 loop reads CASSIELTGLIGYTF. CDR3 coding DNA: TGTGCCAGTAGTATAGAGCTAACAGGGTTGATCGGCTACACCTTC.

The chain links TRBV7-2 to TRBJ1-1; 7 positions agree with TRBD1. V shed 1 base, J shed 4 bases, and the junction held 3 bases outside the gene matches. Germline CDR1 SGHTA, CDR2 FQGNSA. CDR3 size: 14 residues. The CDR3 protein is CASSLGSGGTEAFF. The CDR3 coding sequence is TGTGCCAGCAGCTTAGGTTCAGGGGGCACTGAAGCTTTCTTT.

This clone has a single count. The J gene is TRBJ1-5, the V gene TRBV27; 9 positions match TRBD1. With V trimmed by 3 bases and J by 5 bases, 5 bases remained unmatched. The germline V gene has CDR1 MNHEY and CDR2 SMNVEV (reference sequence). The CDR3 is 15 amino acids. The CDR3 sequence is CASSFNRGPDQPQHF. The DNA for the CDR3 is TGTGCCAGCAGTTTTAACAGGGGGCCGGATCAGCCCCAGCATTTT.

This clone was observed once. Here the CDR3 DNA reads TGCGCCAGCAGCCAAGATCGGACATATCTCTACGAGCAGTACTTC. Translated: CASSQDRTYLYEQYF. This chain joins TRBV4-3 and TRBJ2-7, with a tentative D call TRBD1 (5 bases). Germline values: CDR1 LGHNA, CDR2 YSLEER. Trimming stripped 0 bases from V and 3 bases from J, with 12 bases between. The CDR3 loop spans 15 amino acids.

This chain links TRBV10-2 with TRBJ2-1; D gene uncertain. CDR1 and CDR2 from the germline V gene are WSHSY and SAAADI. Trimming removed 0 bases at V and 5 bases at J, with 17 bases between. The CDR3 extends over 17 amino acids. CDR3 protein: CASSESILAQPHNEQFF. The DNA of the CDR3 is TGCGCCAGCAGTGAGTCGATTTTGGCTCAACCTCACAATGAGCAGTTCTTC.

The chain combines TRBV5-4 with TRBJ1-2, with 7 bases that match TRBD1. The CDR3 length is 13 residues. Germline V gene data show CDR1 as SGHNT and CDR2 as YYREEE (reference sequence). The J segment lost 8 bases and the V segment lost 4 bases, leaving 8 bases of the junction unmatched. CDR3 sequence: CASSSDRVVGYTF. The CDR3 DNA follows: TGTGCCAGCAGCAGCGACAGGGTGGTCGGCTACACCTTC.

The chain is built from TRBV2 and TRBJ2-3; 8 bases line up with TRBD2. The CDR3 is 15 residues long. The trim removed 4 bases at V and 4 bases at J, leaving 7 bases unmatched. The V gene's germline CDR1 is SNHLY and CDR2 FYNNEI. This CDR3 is CASSVGGGPPDTQYF. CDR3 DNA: TGTGCCAGCAGTGTAGGCGGGGGGCCCCCAGATACGCAGTATTTT.

This CDR3 reads CASSSSGRAEAFF. The CDR3 DNA is TGTGCCAGCAGCTCCTCAGGGAGGGCTGAAGCTTTCTTT. The chain joins TRBV7-9 to TRBJ1-1; D perhaps matches TRBD1 (5 bases). Per the germline V gene, CDR1 is SEHNR and CDR2 is FQNEAQ (reference sequence). The V end lost 4 bases, the J end lost 6 bases, and 12 bases lay between the germline ends. The CDR3 consists of 13 residues.

The DNA of the CDR3 is TGTGCCAGCAGCCCCTCCGCGGCCGATGGCTACACCTTC. Its protein product is CASSPSAADGYTF. This chain joins TRBV3-1 (or the pseudogene TRBV3-2) and TRBJ1-2; D unclear. V dropped 4 bases and J dropped 6 bases, with 12 bases sitting between them. CDR3 length: 13 residues. Germline values: CDR1 LGHDT, CDR2 YNNKEL (reference sequence).

The CDR3 DNA reads as TGTGCCAGTAGTATCCAGGGGATTTCCGATAATTCACCCCTCCACTTT. Residues: CASSIQGISDNSPLHF. The chain links TRBV19 to TRBJ1-6, with D maybe TRBD1 (6 bases). The CDR3 spans 16 residues. Trimming cost V 3 bases and J 5 bases, with 14 bases left between them. The V gene's germline CDR1 is LNHDA and CDR2 SQIVND (reference sequence).